This entry features one T cell receptor (beta chain) sequence. Its target is not known. This entry belongs to a study of early stage breast cancer tumors. General study results and limits: Tumors had roughly 2.5-fold higher T cell density and higher clonality than adjacent normal breast tissue.

The V segment lost 3 bases and the J segment 5 bases; nucleotides outside the gene matches: 14. The CDR3 has 17 amino acids. The germline gives CDR1 LNHNV, CDR2 YYDKDF (reference sequence). Each sample had two DNA replicates, around 0.53 ug blood or around 1.5 ug tissue. Method: immunoSEQ multiplex PCR; TCRdb's copy keeps in-frame clones and lacks some. The sample lists about 69,000 clones; around 80% were seen once. This TCR derives from a person in their 40s with breast cancer. The sample consisted of blood. This chain joins TRBV15 and TRBJ2-5; 8 bases fit TRBD1. The CDR3 DNA sequence: TGTGCCACCAGCAGGGAACAACTGGACAGGGTGGTTGAGACCCAGTACTTC. It codes for CATSREQLDRVVETQYF.